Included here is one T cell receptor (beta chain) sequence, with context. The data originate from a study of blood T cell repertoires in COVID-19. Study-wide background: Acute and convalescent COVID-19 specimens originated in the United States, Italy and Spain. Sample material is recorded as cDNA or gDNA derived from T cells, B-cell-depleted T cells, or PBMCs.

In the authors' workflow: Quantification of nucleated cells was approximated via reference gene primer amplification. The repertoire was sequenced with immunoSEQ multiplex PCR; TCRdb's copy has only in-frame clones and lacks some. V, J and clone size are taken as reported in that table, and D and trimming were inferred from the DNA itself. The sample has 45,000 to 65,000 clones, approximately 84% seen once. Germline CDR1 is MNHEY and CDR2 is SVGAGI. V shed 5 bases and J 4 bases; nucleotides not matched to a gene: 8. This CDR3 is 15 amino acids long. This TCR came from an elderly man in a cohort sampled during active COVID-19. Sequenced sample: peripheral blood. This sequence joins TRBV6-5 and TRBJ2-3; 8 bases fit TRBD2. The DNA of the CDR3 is TGTGCCAGCAGTAAGGGACTAGGGAGATCAGATACGCAGTATTTT. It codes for CASSKGLGRSDTQYF.